These 3 T cell receptor beta chains originate from one sample sequenced in a study of blood T cell repertoires in COVID-19. Sequencing used immunoSEQ multiplex PCR; TCRdb keeps in-frame clones, though not all of them. The data show under 250,000 clones, approximately 91% seen once. Sequencing was done on a sample of peripheral blood. Receptors originate from a middle-aged man with acute or convalescent COVID-19.

V gene TRBV5-1 combines with J gene TRBJ2-2, with no clear D. V was clipped by 6 bases and J by 0 bases, with 6 bases between them. CDR1 is SGHRS, CDR2 YFSETQ, per germline. CDR3 length: 13 residues. CDR3 amino acids: CASTQPNTGELFF. CDR3 DNA sequence: TGCGCCAGCACACAGCCGAACACCGGGGAGCTGTTTTTT.

This chain links TRBV7-9 with TRBJ1-1, with 8 bases matching TRBD1. The CDR3 runs to 13 residues. The ends lost 4 bases at V and 4 bases at J; junction bases unmatched: 2. The germline V gene encodes CDR1 SEHNR and CDR2 FQNEAQ (reference sequence). The CDR3 DNA reads TGTGCCAGCAGCTCACAGGGGGGCACTGAAGCTTTCTTT. Translated, it gives CASSSQGGTEAFF.

The rearrangement uses TRBV6-5 and TRBJ2-1, with 9 bases lining up with TRBD1. Trimming removed 5 bases from V and 7 bases from J; junction bases left unmatched: 6. This CDR3 contains 14 residues. Germline-derived CDR1 and CDR2 are MNHEY and SVGAGI. CDR3 nucleotide sequence: TGTGCCAGCAGTACCTCGACAGGGGGGAATGAGCAGTTCTTC. It encodes CASSTSTGGNEQFF.